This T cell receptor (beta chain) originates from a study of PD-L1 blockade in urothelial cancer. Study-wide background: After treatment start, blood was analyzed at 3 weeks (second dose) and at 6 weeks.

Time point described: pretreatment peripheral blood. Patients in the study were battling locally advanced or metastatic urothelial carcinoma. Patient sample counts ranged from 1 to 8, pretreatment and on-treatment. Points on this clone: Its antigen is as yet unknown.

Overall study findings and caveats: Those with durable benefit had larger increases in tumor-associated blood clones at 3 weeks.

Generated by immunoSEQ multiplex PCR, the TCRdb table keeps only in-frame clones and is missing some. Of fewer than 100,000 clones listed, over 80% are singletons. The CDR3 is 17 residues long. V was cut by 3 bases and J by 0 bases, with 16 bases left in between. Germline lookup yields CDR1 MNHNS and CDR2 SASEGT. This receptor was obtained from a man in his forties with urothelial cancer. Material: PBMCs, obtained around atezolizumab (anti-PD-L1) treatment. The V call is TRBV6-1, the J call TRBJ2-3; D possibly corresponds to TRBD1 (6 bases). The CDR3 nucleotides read TGTGCCAGCAGTGACAGGGGTGGGTTTGGAAGCACAGATACGCAGTATTTT. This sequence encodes CASSDRGGFGSTDTQYF.